The 16 T cell receptor beta chains in this list originate from one sample, sequenced in a study of CD8 T cells in Susac syndrome. The authors reverse transcribed 0.5 to 1 ug RNA with random hexamers. TCRdb fed the immunoSEQ multiplex PCR reads into MiXCR, producing one record per CDR3 protein. The sample holds approximately 260,000 distinct CDR3 sequences, 95% to 97% seen once. The sequencing input was CD4+ T cells from PBMCs. The receptors stem from a human donor with Susac syndrome.

The chain employs TRBV27 and TRBJ2-3, with a weak D call TRBD1 (6 bases). The V end was cut by 5 bases, the J end by 0 bases, with 15 bases between. Germline V gives CDR1 MNHEY, CDR2 SMNVEV (reference sequence). The length of the CDR3 is 16 residues. CDR3 sequence reads: CASSPGQGLSTDTQYF. The CDR3, as DNA: TGTGCCAGCAGTCCAGGCCAGGGGCTTAGCACAGATACGCAGTATTTT.

The chain joins TRBV15 to TRBJ1-1; 7 bases map to TRBD1. This CDR3 contains 13 residues. Germline V gene sequence: CDR1 LNHNV, CDR2 YYDKDF (reference sequence). Trimming cost V 1 base and J 11 bases; bases outside gene matches: 7. CDR3 in amino acids: CATSRAQGGMAFF. The CDR3 region has the DNA TGTGCCACCAGCAGAGCCCAGGGGGGGATGGCTTTCTTT.

The chain uses TRBV16 and TRBJ1-1, with 10 bases matching TRBD1. The CDR3 is 16 residues long. The V segment lost 4 bases and the J segment 1 base; nucleotides outside the gene matches: 6. Germline values: CDR1 KGHSY, CDR2 FQNENV. The CDR3, as DNA: TGTGCCAGCAGCCTCCGGGACAGGGGCTCGAACACTGAAGCTTTCTTT. Protein product: CASSLRDRGSNTEAFF.

Only one count was recorded for this clonotype. V is TRBV20-1 and J is TRBJ2-1; 7 nucleotides agree with TRBD2. Trimming at V came to 0 bases and at J to 0 bases, leaving 5 bases not matched to a gene. In germline, CDR1 is DFQATT, CDR2 SNEGSKA (reference sequence). The CDR3 consists of 16 residues. The CDR3 DNA reads TGCAGTGCTAGAGAAATTCGCGGGAGCTCCTACAATGAGCAGTTCTTC. This encodes CSAREIRGSSYNEQFF.

V usage is TRBV5-6 and J usage is TRBJ1-1; D call uncertain. Germline V gene lookup returns CDR1 SGHDT and CDR2 YYEEEE. V lost 3 bases to trimming and J lost 2 bases, with 14 bases between them. The length of the CDR3 is 15 residues. CDR3 sequence reads: CASSWRLASNTEAFF. The CDR3, as DNA: TGTGCCAGCAGCTGGAGACTAGCCTCCAACACTGAAGCTTTCTTT.

The rearrangement uses TRBV4-2 and TRBJ1-1; a possible D gene is TRBD1 (5 bases). Trimming left V 1 base short and J 1 base short, with 10 bases between. This CDR3 is 15 amino acids long. Per the germline V gene, CDR1 is LGHNA and CDR2 is YNFKEQ. The DNA of the CDR3 is TGTGCCAGCAGCCAAGTATCAGGGAGGAACACTGAAGCTTTCTTT. This encodes CASSQVSGRNTEAFF.

The chain employs TRBV20-1 and TRBJ2-7; possibly TRBD1 or TRBD2 for D (5 bases each). Deletions cut 3 bases from V and 3 bases from J, with 6 bases between. The CDR3 loop spans 11 amino acids. The V gene's germline CDR1 is DFQATT and CDR2 SNEGSKA (reference sequence). The CDR3: CSARGDYEQYF. Here the CDR3 DNA reads TGCAGTGCTAGGGGGGACTACGAGCAGTACTTC.

V usage is TRBV21-1 and J usage is TRBJ1-5. TRBV21-1 is marked as a pseudogene. The length of the CDR3 is 15 residues. The CDR3, as DNA: TGTGCCAGCAGCAAAGGAGGCGGGGGCAACCAGCCCCAGCATTTT. Protein product: CASSKGGGGNQPQHF.

The V call is TRBV3-1, the J call TRBJ1-2; possible D gene TRBD1, 5 bases. Trimming cost V 3 bases and J 4 bases, with 9 bases left between them. The germline V gene encodes CDR1 LGHDT and CDR2 YNNKEL (reference sequence). The CDR3 has 13 amino acids. CDR3 sequence (DNA): TGTGCCAGCAGCCAGGGGCCCCGCTATGGCTACACCTTC. Its translation: CASSQGPRYGYTF.

V usage is TRBV5-1 and J usage is TRBJ2-3, with TRBD2 matching 8 bases. The CDR3 is made up of 15 amino acids. J gave up 1 base and V 3 bases, and 4 bases lay outside the gene matches. Germline loops: CDR1 SGHRS, CDR2 YFSETQ. The CDR3 is CASSSTSVGTDTQYF. The CDR3, as DNA: TGCGCCAGCAGCTCGACTAGCGTAGGCACAGATACGCAGTATTTT.

The chain recombines TRBV3-1 with TRBJ1-1; D remains unclear. Trimming cost V 4 bases and J 4 bases, with 7 bases left between them. Germline CDR1 reads LGHDT; CDR2 reads YNNKEL (reference sequence). This CDR3 is 12 amino acids long. CDR3 sequence reads: CASSPRSTEAFF. As DNA, the CDR3 is TGTGCCAGCAGCCCTAGGAGCACTGAAGCTTTCTTT.

The rearrangement joins TRBV25-1 to TRBJ2-1, with D possibly matching TRBD1 (6 bases). Trimming took 4 bases from V and 9 from J, leaving 16 bases between them. CDR1 is MGHDK and CDR2 is SYGVNS in the germline V gene. CDR3 size: 14 residues. CDR3 loop: CASSGLGGQGEQFF. The CDR3, as DNA: TGTGCCAGCAGTGGTCTTGGGGGCCAGGGTGAGCAGTTCTTC.

This rearrangement joins TRBV20-1 to TRBJ2-7, with 7 nucleotides matching TRBD1. The trim removed 6 bases at V and 7 bases at J, leaving 15 bases unmatched. This CDR3 region has 14 residues. The germline V gene encodes CDR1 DFQATT and CDR2 SNEGSKA (reference sequence). For the CDR3, the DNA is TGCAGTGCAGAAGGGACACCAGAACAGGGGGAGCAGTACTTC. Its translation: CSAEGTPEQGEQYF.

The gene calls are TRBV20-1 and TRBJ2-5; D possibly matches TRBD1 or TRBD2 (5 bases each). Between the trimmed V and J ends, which lost 2 bases and 3 bases, there was a span of 10 bases. The CDR3 consists of 13 residues. Germline V gives CDR1 DFQATT, CDR2 SNEGSKA (reference sequence). The CDR3 coding sequence is TGCAGTGCTAGAAGGGACGGTGAAGAGACCCAGTACTTC. Its translation is CSARRDGEETQYF.

V usage is TRBV27 and J usage is TRBJ2-7; 10 bases match TRBD1. J was trimmed by 1 base and V by 6 bases; bases with no gene match: 3. Germline loops: CDR1 MNHEY, CDR2 SMNVEV (reference sequence). This CDR3 has 14 amino acids. Here the CDR3 DNA reads TGTGCCAGCAGGGGACAGGGGCTTTCCTACGAGCAGTACTTC. It codes for CASRGQGLSYEQYF.

The chain uses TRBV7-2 and TRBJ2-1; D remains ambiguous. The germline V gene has CDR1 SGHTA and CDR2 FQGNSA. Trimming took off 6 bases at V and 10 bases at J, with 13 bases between the two ends. The CDR3 is 12 residues long. CDR3 DNA sequence: TGTGCCAGCAGTGAGACCCGCGTGGAGCAGTTCTTC. Translation: CASSETRVEQFF.